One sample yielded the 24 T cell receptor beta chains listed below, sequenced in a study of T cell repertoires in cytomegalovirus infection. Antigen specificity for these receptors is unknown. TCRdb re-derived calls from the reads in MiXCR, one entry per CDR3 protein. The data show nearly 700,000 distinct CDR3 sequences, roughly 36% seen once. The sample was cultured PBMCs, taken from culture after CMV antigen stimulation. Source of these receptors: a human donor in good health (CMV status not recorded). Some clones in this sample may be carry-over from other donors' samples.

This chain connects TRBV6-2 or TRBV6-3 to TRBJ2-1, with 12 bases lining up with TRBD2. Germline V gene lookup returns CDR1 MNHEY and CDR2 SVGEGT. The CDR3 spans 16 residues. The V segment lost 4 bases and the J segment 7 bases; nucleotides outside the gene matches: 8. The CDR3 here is CASSSLAGGTGNEQFF. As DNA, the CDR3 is TGTGCCAGCAGTTCCCTAGCGGGGGGGACGGGAAATGAGCAGTTCTTC.

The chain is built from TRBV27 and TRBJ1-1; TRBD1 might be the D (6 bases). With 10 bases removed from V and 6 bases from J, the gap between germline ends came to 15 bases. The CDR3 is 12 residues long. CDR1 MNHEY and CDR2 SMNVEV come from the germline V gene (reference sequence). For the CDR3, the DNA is TGTGCCACCGTGGGGGCGGGCGCTGAAGCTTTCTTT. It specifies CATVGAGAEAFF.

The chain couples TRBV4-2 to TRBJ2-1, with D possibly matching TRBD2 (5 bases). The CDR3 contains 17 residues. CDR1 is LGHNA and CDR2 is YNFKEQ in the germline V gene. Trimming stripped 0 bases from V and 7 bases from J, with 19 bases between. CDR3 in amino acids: CASSQDRNRGGWNEQFF. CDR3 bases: TGTGCCAGCAGCCAAGATCGAAACCGGGGTGGGTGGAATGAGCAGTTCTTC.

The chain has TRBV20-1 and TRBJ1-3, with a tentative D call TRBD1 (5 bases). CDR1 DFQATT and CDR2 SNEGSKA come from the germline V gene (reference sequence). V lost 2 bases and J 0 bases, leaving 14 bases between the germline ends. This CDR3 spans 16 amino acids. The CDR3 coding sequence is TGCAGTGCTAGATGGGCTGGGGGAGACTCTGGAAACACCATATATTTT. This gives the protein CSARWAGGDSGNTIYF.

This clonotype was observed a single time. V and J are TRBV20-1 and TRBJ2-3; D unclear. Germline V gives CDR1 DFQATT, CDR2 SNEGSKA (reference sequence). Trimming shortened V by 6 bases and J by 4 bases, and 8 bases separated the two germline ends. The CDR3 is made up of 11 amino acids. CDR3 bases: TGCAGTGCCCCCAGTCCAGATACGCAGTATTTT. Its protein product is CSAPSPDTQYF.

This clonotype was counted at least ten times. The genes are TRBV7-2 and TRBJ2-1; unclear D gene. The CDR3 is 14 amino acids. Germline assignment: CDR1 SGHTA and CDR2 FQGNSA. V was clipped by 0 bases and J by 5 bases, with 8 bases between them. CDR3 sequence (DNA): TGTGCCAGCAGCTTAGCGCAACAGAACAATGAGCAGTTCTTC. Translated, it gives CASSLAQQNNEQFF.

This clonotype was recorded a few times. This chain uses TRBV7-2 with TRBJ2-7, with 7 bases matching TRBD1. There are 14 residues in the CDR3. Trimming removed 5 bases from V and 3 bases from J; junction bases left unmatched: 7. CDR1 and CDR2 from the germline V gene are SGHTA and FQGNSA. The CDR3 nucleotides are TGTGCCAGCAGCCTCCTCCGGGACAGCTACGAGCAGTACTTC. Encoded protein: CASSLLRDSYEQYF.

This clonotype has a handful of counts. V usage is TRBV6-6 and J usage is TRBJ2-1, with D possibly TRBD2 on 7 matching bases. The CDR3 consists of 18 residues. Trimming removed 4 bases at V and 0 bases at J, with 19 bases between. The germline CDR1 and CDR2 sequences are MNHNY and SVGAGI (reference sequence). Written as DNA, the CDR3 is TGTGCCAGCAGTTTTGGGGCTGGACAGCGGGGCTCCTACAATGAGCAGTTCTTC. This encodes CASSFGAGQRGSYNEQFF.

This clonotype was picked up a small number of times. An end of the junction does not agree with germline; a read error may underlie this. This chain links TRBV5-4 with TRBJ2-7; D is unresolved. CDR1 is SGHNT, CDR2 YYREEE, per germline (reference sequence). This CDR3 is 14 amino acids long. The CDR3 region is CASSQTFDSHEQYF. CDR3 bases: TGTGCCAGCAGCCAGACCTTTGACTCCCACGAGCAGTACTTC. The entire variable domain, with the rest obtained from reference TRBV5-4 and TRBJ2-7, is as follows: ETGVTQSPTHLIKTRGQQVTLRCSSQSGHNTVSWYQQALGQGPQFIFQYYREEENGRGNFPPRFSGLQFPNYSSELNVNALELDDSALYLCASSQTFDSHEQYFGPGTRLTVT.

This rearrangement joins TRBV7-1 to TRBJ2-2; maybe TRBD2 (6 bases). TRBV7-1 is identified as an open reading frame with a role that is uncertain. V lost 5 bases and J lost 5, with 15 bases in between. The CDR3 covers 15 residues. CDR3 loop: CASSHKLRGTGELFF. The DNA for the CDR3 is TGTGCCAGCAGCCACAAGCTTCGGGGGACCGGGGAGCTGTTTTTT.

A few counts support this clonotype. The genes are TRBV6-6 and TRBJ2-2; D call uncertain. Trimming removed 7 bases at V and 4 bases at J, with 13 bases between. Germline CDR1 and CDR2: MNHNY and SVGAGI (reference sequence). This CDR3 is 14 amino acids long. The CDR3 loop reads CASTHKFVTGELFF. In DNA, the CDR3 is TGTGCCAGCACTCACAAGTTCGTCACCGGGGAGCTGTTTTTT.

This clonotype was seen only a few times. CDR3 sequence: CASSLGRAIPGSGNTIYF. The DNA of the CDR3 is TGTGCCAGCAGCTTAGGTCGAGCAATTCCTGGCTCTGGAAACACCATATATTTT. The chain is built from TRBV7-6 and TRBJ1-3; no firm D call. V gave up 1 base and J gave up 0 bases, with 16 bases separating them. Germline-derived CDR1 and CDR2 are SGHVS and FNYEAQ. The CDR3 is made up of 18 amino acids. Combining the CDR3 with reference TRBV7-6 and TRBJ1-3 gives the whole variable domain GAGVSQSPRYKVTKRGQDVALRCDPISGHVSLYWYRQALGQGPEFLTYFNYEAQQDKSGLPNDRFSAERPEGSISTLTIQRTEQRDSAMYRCASSLGRAIPGSGNTIYFGEGSWLTVV.

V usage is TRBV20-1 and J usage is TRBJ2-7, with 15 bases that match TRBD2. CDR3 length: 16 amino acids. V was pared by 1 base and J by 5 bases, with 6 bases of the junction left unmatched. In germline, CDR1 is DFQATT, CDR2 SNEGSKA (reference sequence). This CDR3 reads CSARGAGTSGGHEQYF. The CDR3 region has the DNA TGCAGTGCTAGAGGAGCCGGGACTAGCGGGGGGCACGAGCAGTACTTC.

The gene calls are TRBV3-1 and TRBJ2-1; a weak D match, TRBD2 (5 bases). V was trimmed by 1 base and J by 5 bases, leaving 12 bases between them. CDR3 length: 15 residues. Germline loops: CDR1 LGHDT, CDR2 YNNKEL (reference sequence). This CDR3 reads CASSQGTGWDNEQFF. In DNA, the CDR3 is TGTGCCAGCAGCCAAGGTACGGGATGGGACAATGAGCAGTTCTTC.

The CDR3 sequence is CASRGPGDYGYTF. As DNA, the CDR3 is TGTGCCAGCAGGGGACCGGGGGACTATGGCTACACCTTC. The rearrangement uses TRBV6-5 and TRBJ1-2, with D tentatively TRBD1 (5 bases). Trimming stripped 6 bases from V and 3 bases from J, with 11 bases between. In germline, CDR1 is MNHEY, CDR2 SVGAGI. This CDR3 has 13 residues.

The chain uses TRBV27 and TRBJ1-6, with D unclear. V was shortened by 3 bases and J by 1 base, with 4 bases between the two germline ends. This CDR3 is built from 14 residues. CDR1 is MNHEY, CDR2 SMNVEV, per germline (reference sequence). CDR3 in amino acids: CASSFFSYNSPLHF. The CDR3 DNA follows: TGTGCCAGCAGTTTTTTTTCCTATAATTCACCCCTCCACTTT.

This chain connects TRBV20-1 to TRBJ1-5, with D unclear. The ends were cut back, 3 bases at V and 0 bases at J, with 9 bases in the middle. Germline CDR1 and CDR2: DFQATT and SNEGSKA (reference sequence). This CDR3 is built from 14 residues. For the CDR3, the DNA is TGCAGTGCTAGGCTGGGCAATAGCAATCAGCCCCAGCATTTT. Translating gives CSARLGNSNQPQHF.

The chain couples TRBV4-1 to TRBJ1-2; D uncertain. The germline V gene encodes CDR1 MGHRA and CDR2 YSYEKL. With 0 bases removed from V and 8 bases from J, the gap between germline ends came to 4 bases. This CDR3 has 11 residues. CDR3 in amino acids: CASSQDVGYTF. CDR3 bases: TGCGCCAGCAGCCAAGATGTCGGCTACACCTTC.

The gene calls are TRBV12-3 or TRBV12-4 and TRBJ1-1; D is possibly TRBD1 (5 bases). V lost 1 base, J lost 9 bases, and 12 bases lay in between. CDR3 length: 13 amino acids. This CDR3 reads CASSLDSGTKAFF. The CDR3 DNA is TGTGCCAGCAGTTTAGATTCGGGGACCAAAGCTTTCTTT.

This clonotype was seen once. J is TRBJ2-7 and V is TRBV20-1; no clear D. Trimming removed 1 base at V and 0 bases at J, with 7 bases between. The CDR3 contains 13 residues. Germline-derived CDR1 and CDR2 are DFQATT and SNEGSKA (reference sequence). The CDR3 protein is CSARGGGSYEQYF. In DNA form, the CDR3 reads TGCAGTGCTAGAGGAGGCGGCTCCTACGAGCAGTACTTC.

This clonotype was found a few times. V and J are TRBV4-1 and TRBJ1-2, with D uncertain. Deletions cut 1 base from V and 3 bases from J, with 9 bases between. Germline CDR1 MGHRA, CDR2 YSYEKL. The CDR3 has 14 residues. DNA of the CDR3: TGCGCCAGCAGCCAAGCCCGGAGGGACTATGGCTACACCTTC. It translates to CASSQARRDYGYTF.

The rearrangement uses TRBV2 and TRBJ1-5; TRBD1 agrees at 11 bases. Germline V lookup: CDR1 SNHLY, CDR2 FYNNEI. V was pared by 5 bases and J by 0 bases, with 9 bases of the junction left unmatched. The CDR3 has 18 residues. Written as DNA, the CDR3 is TGTGCCAGCAGTTTTCGGGACAGGGGGGCCTTTAGCAATCAGCCCCAGCATTTT. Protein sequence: CASSFRDRGAFSNQPQHF.

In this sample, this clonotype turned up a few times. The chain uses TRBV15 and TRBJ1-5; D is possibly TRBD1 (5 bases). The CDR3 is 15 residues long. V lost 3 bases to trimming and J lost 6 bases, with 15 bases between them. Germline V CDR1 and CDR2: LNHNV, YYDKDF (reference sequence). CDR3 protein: CATSSQGALSQPQHF. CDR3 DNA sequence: TGTGCCACCAGCAGTCAAGGGGCTTTGAGTCAGCCCCAGCATTTT.

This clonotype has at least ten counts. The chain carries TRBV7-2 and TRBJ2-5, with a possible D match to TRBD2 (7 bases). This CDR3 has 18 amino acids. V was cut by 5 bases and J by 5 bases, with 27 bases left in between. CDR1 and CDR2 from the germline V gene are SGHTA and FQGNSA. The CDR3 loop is CASSAPGLWGGAKETQYF. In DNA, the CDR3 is TGTGCCAGCAGCGCTCCCGGACTTTGGGGGGGGGCCAAGGAGACCCAGTACTTC.